Sequencing of this T cell receptor beta chain was carried out in a study of siplizumab effects on memory and regulatory T cells. Turning to the study itself: Without drug or with siplizumab at 0.85 to 1 ug/mL, mixed lymphocyte reactions were set up in pairs. Study observations and caveats: There was no confirmation of the suppressive function of proliferating Tregs from siplizumab cultures. Alloreactive sequences traceable to unstimulated CD4+ memory cells declined significantly under siplizumab.

To note about this clone: The antigen remains undetermined.

Per individual sample, about 10^5 TCR templates were assayed. Using immunoSEQ multiplex PCR, the repertoire was profiled, and TCRdb retains in-frame clones only, with some absent. The sample contains roughly 13,000 clones, about 46% of which appear only once. Coculturing was carried out on the mixed lymphocyte reaction cells. It lasted 6 to 7 days and was done at 37°C. Germline V lookup: CDR1 SGHNT, CDR2 YYREEE (reference sequence). The junction had 5 bases not matched to a gene; V was cut back by 2 bases and J by 5 bases. The CDR3 has 15 amino acids. The clonotype originates from a human donor in good health; the cells came from an allogeneic mixed lymphocyte reaction. The chain employs TRBV5-4 and TRBJ2-1; 9 nucleotides align to TRBD1. The sequencing sample was made of CFSE-low (dividing) CD4+ T cells sorted from an allogeneic mixed lymphocyte reaction. The CDR3 bases are TGTGCCAGCAGCTTCTCCGGGACAGGGAACAATGAGCAGTTCTTC. This gives the protein CASSFSGTGNNEQFF.